This record covers a single T cell receptor beta chain. Germline V gene lookup returns CDR1 LGHDT and CDR2 YNNKEL (reference sequence). With V trimmed by 5 bases and J by 4 bases, 5 bases remained unmatched. This CDR3 contains 15 residues. This specimen belongs to a study of blood T cell repertoires in COVID-19. Study as a whole: Sample material is recorded as cDNA or gDNA derived from T cells, B-cell-depleted T cells, or PBMCs.

Authors' methods: Researchers report that nucleated cell counts were estimated from reference gene primer amplification. Measured with immunoSEQ multiplex PCR; TCRdb has only the in-frame clones, and not every one. Clone size and V and J calls were adopted from that table, with D and trimming inferred from the DNA. The sample records approximately 250,000 clones, less than 90% being singletons. The sequencing sample was made of peripheral blood. J is TRBJ1-6 and V is TRBV3-1 (or the pseudogene TRBV3-2); 7 bases line up with TRBD1. The clonotype comes from a man aged 55 to 70 who had recovered from COVID-19. The DNA for the CDR3 is TGTGCCAGCAGCACTGGGACAGCTTATAATTCACCCCTCCACTTT. Its protein is CASSTGTAYNSPLHF.